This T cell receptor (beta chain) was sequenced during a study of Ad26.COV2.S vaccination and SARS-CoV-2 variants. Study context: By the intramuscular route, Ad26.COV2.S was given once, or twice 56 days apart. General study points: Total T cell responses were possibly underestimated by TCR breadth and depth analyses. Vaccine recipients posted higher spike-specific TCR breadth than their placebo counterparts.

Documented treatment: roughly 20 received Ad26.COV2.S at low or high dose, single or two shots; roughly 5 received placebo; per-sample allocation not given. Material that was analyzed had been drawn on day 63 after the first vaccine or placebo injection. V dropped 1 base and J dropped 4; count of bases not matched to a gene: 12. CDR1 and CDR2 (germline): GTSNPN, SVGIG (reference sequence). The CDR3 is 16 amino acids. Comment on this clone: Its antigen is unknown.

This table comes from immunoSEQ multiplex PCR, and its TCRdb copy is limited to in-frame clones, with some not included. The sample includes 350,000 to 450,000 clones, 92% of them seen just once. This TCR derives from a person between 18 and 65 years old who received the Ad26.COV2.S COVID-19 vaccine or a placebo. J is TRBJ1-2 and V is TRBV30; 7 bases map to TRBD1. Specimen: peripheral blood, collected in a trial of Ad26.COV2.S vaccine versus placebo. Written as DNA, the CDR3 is TGTGCCTGGAGTGATATCTGGGCAGGGGGAAGCTATGGCTACACCTTC. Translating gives CAWSDIWAGGSYGYTF.